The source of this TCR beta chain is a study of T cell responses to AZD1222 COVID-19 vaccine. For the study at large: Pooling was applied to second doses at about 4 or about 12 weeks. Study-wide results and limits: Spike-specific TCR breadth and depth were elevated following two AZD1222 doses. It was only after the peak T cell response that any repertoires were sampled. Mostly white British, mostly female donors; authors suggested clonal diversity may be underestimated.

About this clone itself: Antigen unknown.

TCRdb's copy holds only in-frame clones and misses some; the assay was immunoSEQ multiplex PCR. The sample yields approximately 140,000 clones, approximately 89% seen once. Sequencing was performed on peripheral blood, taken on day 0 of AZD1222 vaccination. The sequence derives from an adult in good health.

CDR3 sequence: CASSLREGLAGAYNEQFF. DNA of the CDR3: TGTGCCAGCAGCTTACGCGAGGGACTAGCGGGGGCCTACAATGAGCAGTTCTTC. The V gene is TRBV11-2, the J gene TRBJ2-1; 14 nucleotides align to TRBD2. Looked up from germline, CDR1 is SGHAT and CDR2 is FQNNGV. The CDR3 totals 18 residues. V gave up 2 bases and J gave up 2 bases; unmatched junction bases: 5.